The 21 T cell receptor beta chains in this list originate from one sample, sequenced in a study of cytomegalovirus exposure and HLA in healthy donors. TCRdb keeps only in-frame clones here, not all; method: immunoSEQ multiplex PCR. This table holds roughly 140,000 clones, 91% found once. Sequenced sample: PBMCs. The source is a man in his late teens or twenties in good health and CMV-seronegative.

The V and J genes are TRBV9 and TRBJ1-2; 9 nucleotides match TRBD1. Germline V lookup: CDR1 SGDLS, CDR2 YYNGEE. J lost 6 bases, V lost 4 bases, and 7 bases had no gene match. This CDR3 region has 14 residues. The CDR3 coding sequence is TGTGCCAGCAGCCACCAGGACAGGGGTGATGGCTACACCTTC. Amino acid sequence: CASSHQDRGDGYTF.

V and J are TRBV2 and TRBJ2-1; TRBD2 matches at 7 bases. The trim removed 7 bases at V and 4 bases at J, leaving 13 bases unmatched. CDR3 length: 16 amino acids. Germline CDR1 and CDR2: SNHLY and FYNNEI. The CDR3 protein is CASNRRRDYQYNEQFF. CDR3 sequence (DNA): TGTGCCAGCAACCGAAGGAGGGACTACCAATACAATGAGCAGTTCTTC.

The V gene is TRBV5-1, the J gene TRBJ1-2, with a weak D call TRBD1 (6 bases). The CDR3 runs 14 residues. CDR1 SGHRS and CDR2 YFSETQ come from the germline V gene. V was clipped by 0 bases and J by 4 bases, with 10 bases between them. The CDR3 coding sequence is TGCGCCAGCAGCTTGGAGGGGACACTCTATGGCTACACCTTC. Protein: CASSLEGTLYGYTF.

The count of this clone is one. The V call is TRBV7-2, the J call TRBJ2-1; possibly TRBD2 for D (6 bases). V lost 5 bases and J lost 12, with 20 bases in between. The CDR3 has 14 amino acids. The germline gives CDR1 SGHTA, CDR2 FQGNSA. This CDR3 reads CASSAARYGEAQFF. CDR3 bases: TGTGCCAGCAGCGCAGCAAGGTATGGGGAGGCGCAGTTCTTC.

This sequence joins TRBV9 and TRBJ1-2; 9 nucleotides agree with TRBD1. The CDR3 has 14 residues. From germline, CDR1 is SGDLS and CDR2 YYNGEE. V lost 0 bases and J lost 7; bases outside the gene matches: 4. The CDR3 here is CASSVGGQGGGYTF. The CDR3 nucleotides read TGTGCCAGCAGCGTAGGGGGACAGGGAGGTGGCTACACCTTC.

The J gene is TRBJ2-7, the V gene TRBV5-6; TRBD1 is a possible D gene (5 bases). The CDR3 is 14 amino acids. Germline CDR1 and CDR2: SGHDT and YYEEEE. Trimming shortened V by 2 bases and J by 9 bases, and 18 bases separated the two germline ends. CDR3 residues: CASSLTGTNRGQYF. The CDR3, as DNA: TGTGCCAGCAGCTTAACTGGCACGAATAGGGGGCAGTACTTC. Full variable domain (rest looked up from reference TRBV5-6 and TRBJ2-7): DAGVTQSPTHLIKTRGQQVTLRCSPKSGHDTVSWYQQALGQGPQFIFQYYEEEERQRGNFPDRFSGHQFPNYSSELNVNALLLGDSALYLCASSLTGTNRGQYFGPGTRLTVT.

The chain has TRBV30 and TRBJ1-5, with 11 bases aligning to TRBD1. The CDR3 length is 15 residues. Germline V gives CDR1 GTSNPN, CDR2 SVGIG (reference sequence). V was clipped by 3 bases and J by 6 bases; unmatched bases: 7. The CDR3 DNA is TGTGCCTGGAGGGGGACAGGGGGAACGTCTCAGCCCCAGCATTTT. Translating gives CAWRGTGGTSQPQHF. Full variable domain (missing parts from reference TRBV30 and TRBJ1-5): SQTIHQWPATLVQPVGSPLSLECTVEGTSNPNLYWYRQAAGRGLQLLFYSVGIGQISSEVPQNLSASRPQDRQFILSSKKLLLSDSGFYLCAWRGTGGTSQPQHFGDGTRLSIL.

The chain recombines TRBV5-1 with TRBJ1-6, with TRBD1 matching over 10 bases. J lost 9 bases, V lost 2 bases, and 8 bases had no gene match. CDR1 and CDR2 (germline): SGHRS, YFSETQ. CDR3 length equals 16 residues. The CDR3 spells CASSLIPTGGSSPLHF. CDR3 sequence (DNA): TGCGCCAGCAGCTTAATCCCGACAGGGGGCAGTTCACCCCTCCACTTT.

The CDR3 loop is CASSQDWGGGTGQETQYF. The CDR3 DNA follows: TGCGCCAGCAGCCAAGATTGGGGGGGAGGGACAGGGCAAGAGACCCAGTACTTC. The chain uses TRBV4-3 and TRBJ2-5, with 9 bases lining up with TRBD1. Germline trimming cut 0 bases from V and 2 bases from J; bases unmatched to any gene: 10. Germline V gene lookup returns CDR1 LGHNA and CDR2 YSLEER. The CDR3 extends over 18 amino acids.

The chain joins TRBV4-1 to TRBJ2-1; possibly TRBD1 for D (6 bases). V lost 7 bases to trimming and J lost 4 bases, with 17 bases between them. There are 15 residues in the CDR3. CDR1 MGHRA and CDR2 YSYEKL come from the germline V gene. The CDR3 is CASTPVQGKYNEQFF. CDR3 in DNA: TGCGCCAGCACCCCAGTACAGGGCAAATACAATGAGCAGTTCTTC.

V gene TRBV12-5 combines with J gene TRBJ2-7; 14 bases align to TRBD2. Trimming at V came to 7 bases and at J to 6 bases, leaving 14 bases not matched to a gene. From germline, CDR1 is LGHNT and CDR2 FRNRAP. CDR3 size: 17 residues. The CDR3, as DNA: TGTGCTAGTGCCCGAGTTGGGACTAGCGGGGGCCCTTCCGAGCAGTACTTC. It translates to CASARVGTSGGPSEQYF.

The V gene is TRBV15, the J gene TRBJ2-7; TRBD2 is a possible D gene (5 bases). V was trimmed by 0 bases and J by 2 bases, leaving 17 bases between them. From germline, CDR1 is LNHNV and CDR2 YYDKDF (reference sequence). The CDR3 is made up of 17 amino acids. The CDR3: CATSRDKASPFPYEQYV. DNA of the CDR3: TGTGCCACCAGCAGAGATAAGGCTAGCCCTTTTCCCTACGAGCAGTACGTC.

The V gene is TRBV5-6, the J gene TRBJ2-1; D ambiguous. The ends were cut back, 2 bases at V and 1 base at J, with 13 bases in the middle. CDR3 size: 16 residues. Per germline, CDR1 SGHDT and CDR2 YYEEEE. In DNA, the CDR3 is TGTGCCAGCAGCTTTCGTGTCAGGTTGTCCTACAATGAGCAGTTCTTC. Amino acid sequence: CASSFRVRLSYNEQFF.

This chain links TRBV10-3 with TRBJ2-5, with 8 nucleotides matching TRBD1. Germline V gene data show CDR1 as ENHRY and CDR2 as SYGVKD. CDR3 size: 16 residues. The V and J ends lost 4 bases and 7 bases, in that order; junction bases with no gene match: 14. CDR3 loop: CAISAGGLGAGGTQYF. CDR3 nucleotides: TGTGCCATCAGTGCAGGGGGCCTGGGGGCTGGAGGGACCCAGTACTTC.

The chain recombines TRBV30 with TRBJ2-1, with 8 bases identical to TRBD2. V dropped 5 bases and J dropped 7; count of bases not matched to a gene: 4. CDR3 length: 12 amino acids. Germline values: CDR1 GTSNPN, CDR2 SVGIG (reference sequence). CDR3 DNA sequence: TGTGCCTGGGGGGCTAGCGGGAATGAGCAGTTCTTC. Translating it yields CAWGASGNEQFF.

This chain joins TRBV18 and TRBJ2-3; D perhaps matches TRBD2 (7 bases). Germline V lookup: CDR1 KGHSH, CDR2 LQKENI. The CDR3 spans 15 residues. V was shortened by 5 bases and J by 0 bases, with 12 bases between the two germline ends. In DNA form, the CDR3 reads TGTGCCAGCTCAACTAGGGGGGGGAGCACAGATACGCAGTATTTT. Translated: CASSTRGGSTDTQYF.

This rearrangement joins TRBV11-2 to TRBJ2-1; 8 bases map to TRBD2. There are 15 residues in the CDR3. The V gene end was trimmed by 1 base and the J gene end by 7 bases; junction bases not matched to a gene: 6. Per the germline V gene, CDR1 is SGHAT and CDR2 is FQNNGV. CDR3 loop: CASSLGRTSSNEQFF. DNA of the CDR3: TGTGCCAGCAGCTTAGGTCGGACTAGCAGTAATGAGCAGTTCTTC.

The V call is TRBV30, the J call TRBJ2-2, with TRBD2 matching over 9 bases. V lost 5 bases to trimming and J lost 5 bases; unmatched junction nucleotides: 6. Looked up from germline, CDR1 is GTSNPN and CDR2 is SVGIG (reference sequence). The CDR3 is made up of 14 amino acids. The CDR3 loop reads CAWVAGVGTGELFF. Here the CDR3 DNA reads TGTGCCTGGGTAGCGGGGGTAGGGACCGGGGAGCTGTTTTTT.

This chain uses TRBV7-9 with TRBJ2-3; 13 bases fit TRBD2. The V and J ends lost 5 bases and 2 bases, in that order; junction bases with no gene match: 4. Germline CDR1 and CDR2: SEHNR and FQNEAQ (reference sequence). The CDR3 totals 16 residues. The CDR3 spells CASSPGTSGVTDTQYF. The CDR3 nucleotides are TGTGCCAGCAGCCCAGGGACTAGCGGGGTCACAGATACGCAGTATTTT.

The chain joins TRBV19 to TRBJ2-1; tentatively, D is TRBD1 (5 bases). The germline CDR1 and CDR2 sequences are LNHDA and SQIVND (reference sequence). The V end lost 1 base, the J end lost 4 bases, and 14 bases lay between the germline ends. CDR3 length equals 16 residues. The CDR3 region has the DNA TGTGCCAGTAGTATAGTCGCAGGGCGATTATACAATGAGCAGTTCTTC. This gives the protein CASSIVAGRLYNEQFF. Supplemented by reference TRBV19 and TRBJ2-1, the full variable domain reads DGGITQSPKYLFRKEGQNVTLSCEQNLNHDAMYWYRQDPGQGLRLIYYSQIVNDFQKGDIAEGYSVSREKKESFPLTVTSAQKNPTAFYLCASSIVAGRLYNEQFFGPGTRLTVL.

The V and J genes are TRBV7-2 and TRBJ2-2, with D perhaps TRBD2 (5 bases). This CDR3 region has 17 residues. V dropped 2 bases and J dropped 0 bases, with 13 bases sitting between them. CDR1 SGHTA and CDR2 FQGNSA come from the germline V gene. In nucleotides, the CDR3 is TGTGCCAGCAGCTTAAGGTTCGCTAGCCCGAACACCGGGGAGCTGTTTTTT. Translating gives CASSLRFASPNTGELFF.